Shown below are 28 T cell receptor beta chains from a single sample sequenced in a study of identical twins (dated by TCRdb to 2016 to 2017). The library was built by means of 5' RACE. Instrument on record: Illumina HiSeq 2000. The public reads were quality trimmed at Q25 with fastp and then assembled into clones with MiXCR by TCRdb, keeping productive beta chains. CDR3 protein sequences are deduplicated, and each keeps its most common genes and DNA. For this sample the table gives roughly 1.6 million distinct CDR3 sequences, of which roughly a third were detected only once. The top ten constitute approximately 0.25% of the sample. What was sequenced was cord blood. The source is a newborn girl in good health.

The chain links TRBV5-6 to TRBJ1-2, with D unresolved. The CDR3 sequence is 13 residues long. V was pared by 6 bases and J by 4 bases, with 13 bases between. CDR1 SGHDT and CDR2 YYEEEE come from the germline V gene. The CDR3 loop reads CASTQTGSYGYTF. CDR3 nucleotides: TGTGCCAGCACCCAAACGGGGAGCTATGGCTACACCTTC.

A few counts support this clonotype. The gene calls are TRBV19 and TRBJ1-2; TRBD1 matches 8 bases. The CDR3 consists of 16 residues. With 0 bases clipped from V and 8 bases from J, the junction kept 11 bases outside the gene matches. The germline gives CDR1 LNHDA, CDR2 SQIVND (reference sequence). CDR3 sequence: CASSIESGTGGWGYTF. CDR3 coding DNA: TGTGCCAGTAGTATAGAAAGCGGGACAGGAGGATGGGGCTACACCTTC. Full variable domain (remainder filled in from reference TRBV19 and TRBJ1-2): DGGITQSPKYLFRKEGQNVTLSCEQNLNHDAMYWYRQDPGQGLRLIYYSQIVNDFQKGDIAEGYSVSREKKESFPLTVTSAQKNPTAFYLCASSIESGTGGWGYTFGSGTRLTVV.

The chain couples TRBV24-1 to TRBJ2-1, with D possibly TRBD1 on 6 matching bases. There are 15 residues in the CDR3. V dropped 4 bases and J dropped 8 bases, with 17 bases sitting between them. Germline V lookup: CDR1 KGHDR, CDR2 SFDVKD. In nucleotides, the CDR3 is TGTGCCACCAGTGACCGGGACACCCTCAGCGATGAGCAGTTCTTC. Its protein product is CATSDRDTLSDEQFF.

The genes are TRBV9 and TRBJ2-2, with 9 bases fitting TRBD2. Germline assignment: CDR1 SGDLS and CDR2 YYNGEE. The CDR3 consists of 17 residues. The ends lost 4 bases at V and 9 bases at J; junction bases unmatched: 16. As DNA, the CDR3 is TGTGCCAGCAGCCCTTGGGCTAGCGGGGCCAGAAGGAGGGAGCTGTTTTTT. The encoded protein is CASSPWASGARRRELFF.

About this clonotype itself: Its ends do not fully match the called genes, so a read error is possible. This chain connects TRBV20-1 to TRBJ2-4, with a tentative D call TRBD2 (6 bases). This CDR3 spans 16 amino acids. Germline V gene data show CDR1 as DFQATT and CDR2 as SNEGSKA (reference sequence). The CDR3 DNA follows: TGCAGTGCTTTTCGGGACTCAATTTTAGCCAAGAACATTCAGTACTTC. Protein product: CSAFRDSILAKNIQYF.

This clonotype was picked up a small number of times. The chain carries TRBV5-1 and TRBJ2-7; D may be TRBD2 (6 bases). Per the germline V gene, CDR1 is SGHRS and CDR2 is YFSETQ. This CDR3 has 16 amino acids. Deletions cut 5 bases from V and 4 bases from J, with 22 bases between. The DNA for the CDR3 is TGCGCCAGCAGTCTAGGAAGGGGAGGCCAAAAGTACGAGCAGTACTTC. It encodes CASSLGRGGQKYEQYF.

The chain uses TRBV27 and TRBJ2-4; 10 bases map to TRBD2. CDR3 length: 15 amino acids. Per germline, CDR1 MNHEY and CDR2 SMNVEV (reference sequence). V was clipped by 11 bases and J by 4 bases; unmatched bases: 11. As DNA, the CDR3 is TGTGCCGGCACCTCTCTGACTAGCGGGAAAAACATTCAGTACTTC. Its protein is CAGTSLTSGKNIQYF.

V and J are TRBV12-3 or TRBV12-4 and TRBJ1-2, with no clear D. V was cut by 1 base and J by 10 bases, with 10 bases left in between. The CDR3 consists of 12 residues. The CDR3 DNA follows: TGTGCCAGCAGTTTAGGGCCGGGAACCTACACCTTC. Encoded protein: CASSLGPGTYTF.

The chain has TRBV12-3 or TRBV12-4 and TRBJ2-2; TRBD2 matches at 13 bases. The CDR3 consists of 16 residues. V shed 6 bases, J shed 8 bases, and the junction held 9 bases outside the gene matches. CDR3 sequence (DNA): TGTGCCAGCAGCCGACGACTAGCGGGGGGCCCGGGGGAGCTGTTTTTT. Residues: CASSRRLAGGPGELFF.

The chain links TRBV6-1 to TRBJ2-4, with 7 bases identical to TRBD1. The CDR3 length is 17 residues. Germline V CDR1 and CDR2: MNHNS, SASEGT. After removal of 4 bases from V and 0 bases from J, the junction contained 9 bases not matched to a gene. CDR3 residues: CASSAYRQGLAKNIQYF. The CDR3 bases are TGTGCCAGCAGTGCCTACAGACAGGGCCTAGCCAAAAACATTCAGTACTTC.

V usage is TRBV7-2 and J usage is TRBJ1-2; D possibly corresponds to TRBD1 (5 bases). This CDR3 has 17 residues. Germline V gene data show CDR1 as SGHTA and CDR2 as FQGNSA. The ends were cut back, 4 bases at V and 6 bases at J, with 24 bases in the middle. In DNA, the CDR3 is TGTGCCAGCAGCTCTCGGACGGAAACCAGGGAGCCCGATGGCTACACCTTC. It yields the protein CASSSRTETREPDGYTF.

At least ten counts were recorded for this clonotype. The chain employs TRBV28 and TRBJ2-7, with TRBD2 as a possible D gene (7 bases). The V gene lost 3 bases and the J gene lost 1 base, with 22 bases spanning the gap. The CDR3 sequence is 18 residues long. Germline CDR1 is MDHEN and CDR2 is SYDVKM. The CDR3 DNA reads TGTGCCAGCAGTTTTATTGATGCCAGGGGAGGGAATTCCTACGAGCAGTACTTC. This encodes CASSFIDARGGNSYEQYF.

This clonotype was picked up a small number of times. The chain uses TRBV5-1 and TRBJ1-2; D ambiguous. The CDR3 is made up of 16 amino acids. V was pared by 0 bases and J by 7 bases, with 19 bases between. Germline V gene lookup returns CDR1 SGHRS and CDR2 YFSETQ. This CDR3 is CASSLEDGEPPGGYTF. CDR3 DNA sequence: TGCGCCAGCAGCTTGGAGGATGGGGAACCCCCGGGTGGCTACACCTTC.

This chain joins TRBV6-6 and TRBJ1-5, with 7 bases that match TRBD1. With V trimmed by 8 bases and J by 1 base, 11 bases remained unmatched. CDR3 length: 16 amino acids. Germline V CDR1 and CDR2: MNHNY, SVGAGI (reference sequence). CDR3 loop: CASQDRFPSSNQPQHF. In nucleotides, the CDR3 is TGTGCCAGCCAGGACAGGTTTCCTTCGAGCAATCAGCCCCAGCATTTT.

V is TRBV7-9 and J is TRBJ2-1; 8 bases are shared with TRBD2. Looked up from germline, CDR1 is SEHNR and CDR2 is FQNEAQ (reference sequence). J lost 4 bases, V lost 1 base, and 6 bases had no gene match. CDR3 length: 16 residues. The CDR3, as DNA: TGTGCCAGCAGCTTAGTTAGCGGGGTATCTTACAATGAGCAGTTCTTC. It translates to CASSLVSGVSYNEQFF. Drawing the rest from reference TRBV7-9 and TRBJ2-1, the complete variable domain is DTGVSQNPRHKITKRGQNVTFRCDPISEHNRLYWYRQTLGQGPEFLTYFQNEAQLEKSRLLSDRFSAERPKGSFSTLEIQRTEQGDSAMYLCASSLVSGVSYNEQFFGPGTRLTVL.

Note on this clonotype: Just one base apart from a much larger clone, this may be a read error. The V gene is TRBV7-9, the J gene TRBJ2-1; TRBD2 matches at 9 bases. The germline V gene has CDR1 SEHNR and CDR2 FQNEAQ (reference sequence). V shed 1 base and J 2 bases; nucleotides not matched to a gene: 3. This CDR3 spans 16 amino acids. The DNA for the CDR3 is TGTGCCAGCAGCTTAGGGCGGGGGGGCCCCTACAATGAGCAGTTCTTC. As protein: CASSLGRGGPYNEQFF.

The CDR3 region has the DNA TGTGCCAGCAGTTTTGGGGTAAGGGCTTCCTACGAGCAGTACTTC. Amino acid sequence: CASSFGVRASYEQYF. The V and J genes are TRBV28 and TRBJ2-7; D is unresolved. The V gene lost 3 bases and the J gene lost 1 base, with 13 bases spanning the gap. The CDR3 is 15 amino acids. Per germline, CDR1 MDHEN and CDR2 SYDVKM.

J is TRBJ1-5 and V is TRBV28; the match to TRBD1 covers 10 bases. CDR1 is MDHEN, CDR2 SYDVKM, per germline. The length of the CDR3 is 14 residues. The ends lost 7 bases at V and 6 bases at J; junction bases unmatched: 6. In DNA form, the CDR3 reads TGTGCCAGCACCTACGGGGACAGGGGTCAGCCCCAGCATTTT. It specifies CASTYGDRGQPQHF.

This clonotype was picked up a small number of times. The DNA of the CDR3 is TGTGCCAGCAGTGACGGTAGCTCTGGGGCCAACGTCCTGACTTTC. Translation: CASSDGSSGANVLTF. The chain recombines TRBV2 with TRBJ2-6, with D hard to call. V was pared by 3 bases and J by 0 bases, with 6 bases between. CDR1 is SNHLY and CDR2 is FYNNEI in the germline V gene. CDR3 length equals 15 residues.

The V call is TRBV20-1, the J call TRBJ2-1, with 9 bases aligning to TRBD1. Germline V gene data show CDR1 as DFQATT and CDR2 as SNEGSKA (reference sequence). V was clipped by 0 bases and J by 5 bases; unmatched bases: 8. This CDR3 is built from 16 residues. DNA of the CDR3: TGCAGTGCTAGAGATCGGGACAGGGCCTCGAACAATGAGCAGTTCTTC. It translates to CSARDRDRASNNEQFF.

The chain has TRBV10-3 and TRBJ2-1; TRBD2 matches at 11 bases. Per the germline V gene, CDR1 is ENHRY and CDR2 is SYGVKD. This CDR3 has 15 amino acids. The CDR3 protein is CVMGLAEISYNEQFF. As DNA, the CDR3 is TGTGTCATGGGACTAGCGGAGATCTCCTACAATGAGCAGTTCTTC.

The chain links TRBV7-2 to TRBJ2-3; 9 nucleotides match TRBD2. There are 16 residues in the CDR3. Trimming cost V 1 base and J 2 bases; bases outside gene matches: 4. Per the germline V gene, CDR1 is SGHTA and CDR2 is FQGNSA. CDR3 protein: CASSLVLAGYTDTQYF. The CDR3 DNA follows: TGTGCCAGCAGCTTAGTGCTAGCGGGGTACACAGATACGCAGTATTTT.

This clonotype was seen many times. The chain couples TRBV28 to TRBJ1-2; D unclear. The CDR3 has 15 amino acids. Trimming stripped 4 bases from V and 7 bases from J, with 19 bases between. Germline values: CDR1 MDHEN, CDR2 SYDVKM. CDR3 sequence: CASSYTASGAGGYTF. CDR3 sequence (DNA): TGTGCCAGCAGTTACACCGCAAGTGGTGCGGGTGGCTACACCTTC.

The chain is built from TRBV27 and TRBJ2-1, with 10 positions matching TRBD1. Germline trimming cut 8 bases from V and 4 bases from J; bases unmatched to any gene: 5. This CDR3 has 14 residues. Looked up from germline, CDR1 is MNHEY and CDR2 is SMNVEV (reference sequence). The CDR3 nucleotides read TGTGCCAGCCACCCGGGACAGGGGTACAATGAGCAGTTCTTC. This gives the protein CASHPGQGYNEQFF.

V and J are TRBV6-6 and TRBJ2-7; TRBD2 matches at 12 bases. The CDR3 is 17 residues long. The ends lost 2 bases at V and 3 bases at J; junction bases unmatched: 8. Germline CDR1 and CDR2: MNHNY and SVGAGI (reference sequence). The DNA for the CDR3 is TGTGCCAGCAGTTACCTGACTCCGACTAGCGGGAGCTACGAGCAGTACTTC. Protein sequence: CASSYLTPTSGSYEQYF.

The V and J genes are TRBV20-1 and TRBJ2-3; 8 bases match TRBD2. With V trimmed by 5 bases and J by 3 bases, 7 bases remained unmatched. CDR1 DFQATT and CDR2 SNEGSKA come from the germline V gene (reference sequence). The CDR3 spans 14 residues. In DNA, the CDR3 is TGCAGTGCTCGTAAGCGGGGGAAAACAGATACGCAGTATTTT. Translation gives CSARKRGKTDTQYF.

In regard to this clonotype: It is unclear where the CDR3 begins or ends on the DNA, so no DNA is shown, and the CDR3 is as TCRdb lists it. The CDR3 loop is CASSFGQDGYTFGSGTTYEQYF. V is TRBV5-1 and J is TRBJ2-5; the table names TRBD1, a call not compared with the DNA. Germline-derived CDR1 and CDR2 are SGHRS and YFSETQ. The CDR3 adds up to 22 amino acids, both ends counted.

The chain is built from TRBV24-1 and TRBJ2-1; D remains unclear. V was shortened by 6 bases and J by 2 bases, with 10 bases between the two germline ends. Germline loops: CDR1 KGHDR, CDR2 SFDVKD. The CDR3 extends over 14 amino acids. This CDR3 is CATSLGSPYNEQFF. As DNA, the CDR3 is TGTGCCACCAGTTTGGGCAGCCCCTACAATGAGCAGTTCTTC.